Listed here are 5 T cell receptor beta chains from one sample, sequenced in a study of cytomegalovirus exposure and HLA in healthy donors (dated by TCRdb to about 2017). Library preparation employed the immunoSEQ multiplex PCR assay. The multiplex PCR relied on a mix of 60 forward primers for TCR Vbeta segments and 13 reverse primers for TCR Jbeta segments. Sourced from immuneACCESS, this table was stored by TCRdb with only in-frame sequences that have V and J called. A share of the clones is absent; for the studies checked, an unresolved V gene accounts for under half, and the remainder has no known explanation. The sample table records 150,000 to 170,000 clones; 80% of these occur just once. About 13% of the sample is taken by the ten largest. Sequencing used PBMCs. The receptor source for this set is a young man in good health and CMV-seropositive.

The genes are TRBV6-1 and TRBJ1-5; unclear D gene. The CDR3 consists of 14 residues. The ends were cut back, 4 bases at V and 7 bases at J, with 14 bases in the middle. Germline CDR1 reads MNHNS; CDR2 reads SASEGT. The CDR3 here is CASSGLTGFQPQHF. The CDR3 nucleotides are TGTGCCAGCAGTGGCCTAACGGGTTTCCAGCCCCAGCATTTT.

The CDR3 coding sequence is TGTGCCAGCAGTTATAACAGACCGGGGGAGACCCAGTACTTC. Its protein is CASSYNRPGETQYF. The V gene is TRBV6-6, the J gene TRBJ2-5; tentative D call: TRBD2 (5 bases). Per germline, CDR1 MNHNY and CDR2 SVGAGI (reference sequence). CDR3 length: 14 residues. The ends were cut back, 3 bases at V and 5 bases at J, with 13 bases in the middle.

This chain links TRBV20-1 with TRBJ1-1, with D unresolved. V lost 7 bases to trimming and J lost 7 bases, with 13 bases between them. The CDR3 sequence is 11 residues long. Germline V gives CDR1 DFQATT, CDR2 SNEGSKA (reference sequence). CDR3 region: CSGFDELEAFF. CDR3 DNA: TGCAGTGGTTTCGATGAACTTGAAGCTTTCTTT.

The chain employs TRBV2 and TRBJ2-3; 7 nucleotides line up with TRBD1. V lost 6 bases and J lost 2; bases outside the gene matches: 5. The germline CDR1 and CDR2 sequences are SNHLY and FYNNEI. The CDR3 is 14 residues long. This chain's CDR3 is CASRGDSYTDTQYF. CDR3 in DNA: TGTGCCAGCAGGGGGGACAGCTACACAGATACGCAGTATTTT.

CDR3 nucleotides: TGTGCCAGCAGCTTGGCGCCTAGCGAAGAAGAAAAACTGTTTTTT. Its protein product is CASSLAPSEEEKLFF. This rearrangement joins TRBV5-6 to TRBJ1-4; D is unclear. CDR3 length equals 15 residues. V was clipped by 0 bases and J by 8 bases, with 14 bases between them. CDR1 SGHDT and CDR2 YYEEEE come from the germline V gene.